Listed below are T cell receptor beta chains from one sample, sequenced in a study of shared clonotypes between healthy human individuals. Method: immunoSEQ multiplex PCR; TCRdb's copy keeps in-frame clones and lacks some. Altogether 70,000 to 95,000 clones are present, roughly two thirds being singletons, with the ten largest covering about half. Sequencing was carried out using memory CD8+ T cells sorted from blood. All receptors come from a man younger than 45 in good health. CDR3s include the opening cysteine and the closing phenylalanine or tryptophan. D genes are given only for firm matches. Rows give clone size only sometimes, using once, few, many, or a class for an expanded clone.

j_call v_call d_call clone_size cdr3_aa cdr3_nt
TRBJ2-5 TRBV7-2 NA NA CASSLVQGFQETQYF TGTGCCAGCAGCTTAGTCCAGGGGTTTCAAGAGACCCAGTACTTC
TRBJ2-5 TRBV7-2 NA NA CASSLGGWRETQYF TGTGCCAGCAGCTTAGGGGGGTGGCGGGAGACCCAGTACTTC
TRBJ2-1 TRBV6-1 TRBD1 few CASSELKGAADEQFF TGTGCCAGCAGTGAATTGAAGGGGGCGGCTGATGAGCAGTTCTTC
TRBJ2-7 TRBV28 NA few CASRAGHLYEQYF TGTGCCAGCAGAGCGGGACATCTCTACGAGCAGTACTTC
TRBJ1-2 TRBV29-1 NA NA CSSRGSTGYSYTF TGCAGCAGTCGGGGTTCTACCGGTTATAGCTACACCTTC
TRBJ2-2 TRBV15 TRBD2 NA CATSGTLAGGYTGELFF TGTGCCACCAGCGGAACTCTAGCGGGAGGGTACACCGGGGAGCTGTTTTTT
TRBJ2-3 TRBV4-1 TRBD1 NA CASRNRGPTDTQYF TGCGCCAGCAGAAACAGGGGACCCACAGATACGCAGTATTTT
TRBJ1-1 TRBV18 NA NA CASSPRPGESEAFF TGTGCCAGCTCACCACGTCCGGGGGAGTCTGAAGCTTTCTTT
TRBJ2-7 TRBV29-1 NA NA CSVGVASSYEQYF TGCAGCGTTGGGGTAGCGAGTTCCTACGAGCAGTACTTC
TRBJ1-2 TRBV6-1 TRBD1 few CASSEAGTGGYGYTF TGTGCCAGCAGTGAAGCAGGGACAGGGGGCTATGGCTACACCTTC
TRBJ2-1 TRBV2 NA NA CASRVTRDKNYNEQFF TGTGCCAGCAGAGTTACCCGGGACAAGAACTACAATGAGCAGTTCTTC
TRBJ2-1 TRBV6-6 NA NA CASSYPTLNEQFF TGTGCCAGCAGTTACCCAACCCTCAATGAGCAGTTCTTC
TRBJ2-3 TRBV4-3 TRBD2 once CASSQNIAGAADTQYF TGCGCCAGCAGCCAGAATATAGCGGGAGCGGCAGATACGCAGTATTTT
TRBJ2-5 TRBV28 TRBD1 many CASSTQGQGRLSAAQYF TGTGCCAGCAGTACCCAAGGACAGGGGAGGTTATCCGCGGCCCAGTACTTC
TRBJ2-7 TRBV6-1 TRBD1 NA CASSELGTDSYEQYF TGTGCCAGCAGTGAGCTAGGGACAGACTCCTACGAGCAGTACTTC
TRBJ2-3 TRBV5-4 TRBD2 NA CASSSLAGGPADTQYF TGTGCCAGCAGCTCGTTAGCGGGAGGGCCGGCAGATACGCAGTATTTT
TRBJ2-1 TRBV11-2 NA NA CASSLVLYNEQFF TGTGCCAGCAGCTTAGTACTGTACAATGAGCAGTTCTTC
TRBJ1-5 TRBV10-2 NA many CASSEDGGRQPQHF TGCGCCAGCAGTGAGGATGGGGGGCGTCAGCCCCAGCATTTT
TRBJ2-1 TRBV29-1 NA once CSVVLVAYNEQFF TGCAGCGTTGTACTAGTGGCCTACAATGAGCAGTTCTTC
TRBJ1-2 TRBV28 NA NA CASTPRAPGLVHYGYTF TGTGCCAGCACCCCAAGGGCTCCGGGCCTAGTACACTATGGCTACACCTTC
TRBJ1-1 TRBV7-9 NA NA CASSLTTGLNTEAFF TGTGCCAGCAGCCTAACGACAGGACTGAACACTGAAGCTTTCTTT
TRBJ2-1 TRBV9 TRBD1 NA CASSVEGTGVNEQFF TGTGCCAGCAGCGTAGAGGGGACAGGGGTGAATGAGCAGTTCTTC
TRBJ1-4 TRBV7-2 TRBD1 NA CASSPGTGGLEKLFF TGTGCCAGCAGCCCGGGGACAGGGGGCCTCGAAAAACTGTTTTTT
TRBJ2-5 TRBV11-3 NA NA CASSTGGSQETQYF TGTGCCAGCAGCACCGGCGGGTCCCAAGAGACCCAGTACTTC
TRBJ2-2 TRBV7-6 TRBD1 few CASSARDSSLTGELFF TGTGCCAGCAGCGCCAGGGACAGTTCTTTGACCGGGGAGCTGTTTTTT
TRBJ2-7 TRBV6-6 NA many CASSYEKEDEQYF TGTGCCAGCAGTTATGAAAAAGAGGACGAGCAGTACTTC
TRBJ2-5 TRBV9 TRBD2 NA CASSVGLAGRETQYF TGTGCCAGCAGCGTAGGGCTAGCGGGAAGGGAGACCCAGTACTTC
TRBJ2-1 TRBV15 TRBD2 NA CATSRGPLLAGGNEQFF TGTGCCACCAGCAGGGGACCGCTGCTAGCGGGAGGGAATGAGCAGTTCTTC
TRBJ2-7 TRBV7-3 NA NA CASSLYGDAYEQYF TGTGCCAGCAGCTTATACGGGGATGCCTACGAGCAGTACTTC
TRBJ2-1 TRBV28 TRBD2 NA CASSLQGGRYNEQFF TGTGCCAGCAGTTTACAGGGAGGGCGTTACAATGAGCAGTTCTTC
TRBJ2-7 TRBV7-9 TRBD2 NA CASSSGLAGVAYEQYF TGTGCCAGCAGCTCGGGACTAGCGGGGGTAGCCTACGAGCAGTACTTC
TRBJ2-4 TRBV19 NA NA CASSISSLAKNIQYF TGTGCCAGTAGTATATCGTCCCTAGCCAAAAACATTCAGTACTTC
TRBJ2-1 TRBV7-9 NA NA CASSGPAGSSYNEQFF TGTGCCAGCAGCGGCCCGGCCGGCAGCTCCTACAATGAGCAGTTCTTC
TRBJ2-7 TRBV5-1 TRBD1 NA CASSPPHVRQGASEQYF TGCGCCAGCAGCCCCCCCCACGTTAGACAGGGGGCGAGCGAGCAGTACTTC
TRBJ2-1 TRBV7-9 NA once CASSFLSGNEQFF TGTGCCAGCAGCTTCCTAAGCGGGAATGAGCAGTTCTTC
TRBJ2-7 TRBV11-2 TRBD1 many CASSLGGDSSYEQYF TGTGCCAGCAGCTTAGGAGGGGACAGTTCCTACGAGCAGTACTTC
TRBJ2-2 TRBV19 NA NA CASSREPYYGELFF TGTGCCAGTAGTAGGGAACCCTACTACGGGGAGCTGTTTTTT
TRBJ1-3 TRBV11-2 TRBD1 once CASSLVSGQTLGNTIYF TGTGCCAGCAGCTTAGTCTCGGGACAGACCTTGGGAAACACCATATATTTT
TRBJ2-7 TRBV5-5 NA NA CASSPSLGRSYEQYF TGTGCCAGCAGCCCCTCTTTGGGCAGGTCCTACGAGCAGTACTTC
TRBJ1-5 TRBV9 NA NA CASSVEGGGRAMPSQPQHF TGTGCCAGCAGCGTAGAAGGTGGGGGGCGGGCTATGCCTTCCCAGCCCCAGCATTTT
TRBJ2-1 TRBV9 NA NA CASSVDGGQYNEQFF TGTGCCAGCAGCGTTGACGGGGGGCAGTACAATGAGCAGTTCTTC
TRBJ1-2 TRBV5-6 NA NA CASSLVGTLYGYTF TGTGCCAGCAGCTTGGTTGGGACACTCTATGGCTACACCTTC
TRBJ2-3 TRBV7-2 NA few CASSFSDPTDTQYF TGTGCCAGCAGCTTCTCGGATCCCACAGATACGCAGTATTTT
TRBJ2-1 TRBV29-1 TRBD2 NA CSVQGLAGVSYNEQFF TGCAGCGTTCAAGGACTAGCGGGAGTCTCCTACAATGAGCAGTTCTTC
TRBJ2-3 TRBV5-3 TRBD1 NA CARSLAGGVTDTQYF TGTGCCAGAAGCTTGGCAGGGGGCGTCACAGATACGCAGTATTTT
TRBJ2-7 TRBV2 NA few CASSEAPQGSYEQYF TGTGCCAGCAGTGAAGCTCCACAGGGATCCTACGAGCAGTACTTC
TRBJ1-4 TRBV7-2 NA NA CASSSIGGTNEKLFF TGTGCCAGCTCCTCTATCGGGGGAACTAATGAAAAACTGTTTTTT
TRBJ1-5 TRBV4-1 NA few CASSQDQGSNQPQHF TGCGCCAGCAGCCAAGACCAAGGAAGCAATCAGCCCCAGCATTTT
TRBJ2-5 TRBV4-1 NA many CASSPAGGLDQETQYF TGCGCCAGCAGCCCGGCCGGAGGGTTGGACCAAGAGACCCAGTACTTC
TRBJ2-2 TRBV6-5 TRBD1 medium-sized CASKTGQGETGELFF TGTGCCAGCAAAACCGGACAGGGTGAGACCGGGGAGCTGTTTTTT
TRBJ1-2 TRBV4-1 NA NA CASSQEWGGSSGGYTF TGCGCCAGCAGCCAAGAGTGGGGGGGGTCAAGCGGTGGCTACACCTTC
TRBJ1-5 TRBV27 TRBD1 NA CASRARDRGSNQPQHF TGTGCCAGCAGAGCCCGGGACAGAGGATCCAATCAGCCCCAGCATTTT
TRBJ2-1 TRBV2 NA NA CASSEYGSEQFF TGTGCCAGCAGTGAGTATGGTAGTGAGCAGTTCTTC
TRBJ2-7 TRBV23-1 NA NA CASRRAVPYEQYF TGCGCCAGCAGACGGGCGGTACCCTACGAGCAGTACTTC
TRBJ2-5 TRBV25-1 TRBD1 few CASSEGRSQGDQETQYF TGTGCCAGCAGTGAGGGCCGATCCCAGGGGGACCAAGAGACCCAGTACTTC
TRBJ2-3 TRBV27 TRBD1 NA CASSLGQGADTQYF TGTGCCAGCAGTCTCGGACAGGGGGCAGATACGCAGTATTTT
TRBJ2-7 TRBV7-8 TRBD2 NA CASSPAGLAGGVPYEQYF TGTGCCAGCAGCCCAGCCGGACTAGCGGGAGGGGTCCCCTACGAGCAGTACTTC